This T cell receptor beta chain is drawn from a study of T and B cells in COVID-19 patients. Germline values: CDR1 DFQATT, CDR2 SNEGSKA (reference sequence). The CDR3 extends over 14 amino acids. With 0 bases removed from V and 7 bases from J, the gap between germline ends came to 13 bases. TRB rearrangements were amplified by multiplex PCR with BIOMED2 TRB-A/B primers. In TCRdb, the multiplex PCR reads were re-called with MiXCR into one record per CDR3 protein. The table lists 15,000 to 20,000 distinct CDR3 sequences, 35% to 40% of them singletons. Each TRB amplification used about 250-550 ng of genomic DNA from blood.

The sample comprised blood. The clonotype originates from a human donor with active COVID-19. The chain combines TRBV20-1 with TRBJ2-1; weak D call: TRBD2 (6 bases). DNA for the CDR3: TGCAGTGCTAGAGATCTCGAGGGGAGGAATGAGCAGTTCTTC. It encodes CSARDLEGRNEQFF.